The entry that follows covers one TCR beta chain sequence. Its specificity is not known. The data stem from a study of cytomegalovirus exposure and HLA in healthy donors. Study-level results: Rarity held for most TCR sequences, but there were some public TCRs that occurred in many donors.

Primers for the PCR totalled 60 Vbeta and 13 Jbeta. Clones were sequenced by immunoSEQ multiplex PCR, and TCRdb holds only the in-frame ones, with some missing. The data contain around 150,000 clones, approximately 86% of them singletons. This TCR derives from a middle-aged woman in good health and CMV-seronegative. The source material was PBMCs.

In DNA, the CDR3 is TGTGCCAGCAGCCTTACTTTATGGACTAGCCGCAATGAGCAGTTCTTC. Its protein is CASSLTLWTSRNEQFF. This chain joins TRBV7-8 and TRBJ2-1; the match to TRBD2 covers 8 bases. The V gene end was trimmed by 5 bases and the J gene end by 6 bases; junction bases not matched to a gene: 12. The length of the CDR3 is 16 residues. Per germline, CDR1 SGHVS and CDR2 FQNEAQ.